A selection of T cell receptor beta chains follows, all from one sample in a study of blood T cell repertoires in COVID-19. The table came from immunoSEQ multiplex PCR; TCRdb's copy has only in-frame clones and leaves some out. The sample includes 50,000 or so clones, 79% seen only once; the top ten take roughly 25%. Sequenced input: peripheral blood. Receptors originate from a man between 65 and 85 years old with acute or convalescent COVID-19. The CDR3 runs from the conserved cysteine through the conserved F or W. D genes are given only for firm matches. A row's size may be missing; if present it is once, few, many or a size class.

V gene,clone size,D gene,J gene,CDR3 DNA,CDR3 protein
TRBV6-1,NA,TRBD2,TRBJ2-3,TGTGCCAGCAGTGACTTTAGCGGGAGGGCGCCAGATACGCAGTATTTT,CASSDFSGRAPDTQYF
TRBV6-4,NA,TRBD1,TRBJ2-6,TGTGCCAGCCCCCGACAGGGGATCTCTGGGGCCAACGTCCTGACTTTC,CASPRQGISGANVLTF
TRBV14,NA,TRBD1,TRBJ1-3,TGTGCCAGCAGCCAAGGGGCCAGGGGGCCGGGAAACACCATATATTTT,CASSQGARGPGNTIYF
TRBV19,medium-sized,TRBD1,TRBJ2-5,TGTGCCAGTAGTATAGGGACAGGAACTCAAGAGACCCAGTACTTC,CASSIGTGTQETQYF
TRBV27,NA,TRBD1,TRBJ2-4,TGTGCCAGCAGTGAGACAGGGGGCGGGCAAAACATTCAGTACTTC,CASSETGGGQNIQYF
TRBV19,NA,NA,TRBJ1-1,TGTGCCAGTAGTATCCGGGCCCCGGGGACTGAAGCTTTCTTT,CASSIRAPGTEAFF
TRBV18,NA,TRBD1,TRBJ2-3,TGTGCCAGCTCACCACCGGGACAGGGGGTAGAAGATACGCAGTATTTT,CASSPPGQGVEDTQYF
TRBV6-4,once,TRBD2,TRBJ2-1,TGTGCCAGCAGTCCCCGCGGGAGGTCAGCGAATGAGCAGTTCTTC,CASSPRGRSANEQFF
TRBV29-1,once,NA,TRBJ2-6,TGCAGCGTTGATTCGGGTCTTGGGGCCAACGTCCTGACTTTC,CSVDSGLGANVLTF
TRBV7-8,NA,TRBD2,TRBJ2-1,TGTGCCAGCAGCTTTTTTAGCGGGAGCTCCTACAATGAGCAGTTCTTC,CASSFFSGSSYNEQFF
TRBV29-1,NA,NA,TRBJ1-3,TGCAGCGCGCGAACGGAGTCTGGAAACACCATATATTTT,CSARTESGNTIYF
TRBV5-1,NA,TRBD2,TRBJ2-3,TGCGCCAGCAGCGCCGGACTAGCGGGAGGAGTAGCAGATACGCAGTATTTT,CASSAGLAGGVADTQYF
TRBV6-5,once,TRBD2,TRBJ2-5,TGTGCCAGCAGTTACTCACTAGCGGGAGCTGGGGAGACCCAGTACTTC,CASSYSLAGAGETQYF
TRBV6-5,NA,NA,TRBJ2-5,TGTGCCAGCAGCCCAACAGAAGAGACCCAGTACTTC,CASSPTEETQYF
TRBV7-2,few,TRBD2,TRBJ2-1,TGTGCCAGCAGCTTAGCGGGGACTAGCGGGAGCCAGAGTGAGCAGTTCTTC,CASSLAGTSGSQSEQFF
TRBV6-1,NA,TRBD1,TRBJ1-1,TGTGCCAGCAGTGAAGGCGGGACAGGGGGCGATACTGAAGCTTTCTTT,CASSEGGTGGDTEAFF
TRBV12-3/TRBV12-4,NA,NA,TRBJ2-1,TGTGCCAGCAGTTTAGAACCCTACGAGCAGTTCTTC,CASSLEPYEQFF
TRBV3-1/TRBV3-2,NA,TRBD2,TRBJ2-7,TGTGCCAGCAGCCGTAGCGGGGAAGGGTCCTACGAGCAGTACTTC,CASSRSGEGSYEQYF
TRBV27,NA,NA,TRBJ1-5,TGTGCCAGCAGTTTTTTGTCTAACAATCAGCCCCAGCATTTT,CASSFLSNNQPQHF
TRBV18,many,NA,TRBJ2-1,TGTGCCAGCTCACCCAGGGGGACTAGAGACAATGAGCAGTTCTTC,CASSPRGTRDNEQFF
TRBV5-1,many,NA,TRBJ2-5,TGCGCCAGCAGCTTGGGCCGGAGAGGGGAGACCCAGTACTTC,CASSLGRRGETQYF
TRBV9,NA,TRBD1,TRBJ1-1,TGTGCCAGCAGCGTGGGACAGGGGGCCGGATTGATGAACACTGAAGCTTTCTTT,CASSVGQGAGLMNTEAFF
TRBV19,NA,TRBD1,TRBJ2-3,TGTGCCAGTACAAATACAGGGGGCACCACAGATACGCAGTATTTT,CASTNTGGTTDTQYF
TRBV28,NA,NA,TRBJ2-1,TGTGCCAGCTTGATGGAGGGGTTCGATGAGCAGTTCTTC,CASLMEGFDEQFF